This TCR beta chain was obtained from a study of blood T cell repertoires in COVID-19. Overall study context: From the United States, Italy and Spain came samples of acute and convalescent COVID-19. T cells, B-cell-depleted T cells, or PBMCs provided the cDNA or gDNA that served as material.

This CDR3 region has 13 residues. V was pared by 5 bases and J by 0 bases, with 7 bases between. Per the germline V gene, CDR1 is MDHEN and CDR2 is SYDVKM. Study processing details: Reference gene primer amplification yielded estimated nucleated cell counts. Method: immunoSEQ multiplex PCR; TCRdb's copy keeps in-frame clones and lacks some. V, J and clone size derive from that table, while D and trimming were established from the DNA sequence. The table lists 95,000 to 100,000 clones, 85% to 95% of them singletons. The material sequenced was peripheral blood. V gene TRBV28 combines with J gene TRBJ2-5, with D unresolved. The TCR comes from a man between 50 and 59 years old with active COVID-19. This CDR3 is CASSGRNQETQYF. The CDR3 DNA sequence: TGTGCCAGCAGTGGCAGGAACCAAGAGACCCAGTACTTC.